This TCR beta chain appears in the sequencing data of a study of T-cell memory formation after mild COVID-19. On this clonotype itself: Its specificity is unknown.

Study findings and constraints: Of the contracting clones, CD4+ ones lay mainly in CM and EM, and CD8+ ones in EMRA. Day 15 to 85 contracting clones showed balanced CD4/CD8; later expanders leaned CD4+.

The CDR3 sequence is 12 residues long. TCR alpha and TCR beta cDNA libraries carrying sample barcodes and UMIs were produced by 5'RACE using constant-segment primers. Each CDR3 protein is one row after TCRdb ran MiXCR on the 5' RACE reads. The sample holds a few hundred thousand distinct CDR3 sequences, roughly a fifth seen once. Sequenced sample: PBMCs or a T cell subset sorted from them (not recorded which). The chain links TRBV21-1 to TRBJ2-1; the table gives TRBD1 as D, unverified against the DNA. TRBV21-1 is an annotated pseudogene. The receptor was isolated from an adult woman who had mild COVID-19 (a few samples of this study predate the infection). Cell type and time point are not known. For the CDR3, the DNA is TGTGCCAGCAGCTCCCGGACCCATGAGCAGTTCTTC. Its translation is CASSSRTHEQFF.